Listed here are 6 T cell receptor beta chains from one sample, sequenced in a study of blood T cell repertoires in COVID-19 (dated by TCRdb to about 2020). Library method: the immunoSEQ multiplex PCR assay. TCRdb provides this immuneACCESS table in a form limited to in-frame rearrangements. Some clones are lacking; in checked studies, under half of them reflect an unresolved V gene, and why the rest are absent is not known. The sample data list about 220,000 clones, and around 82% of these were observed just once. Jointly, the top ten make up around 3% of the sample. The sequencing input was peripheral blood. The receptor source for this set is a woman between 25 and 40 years old who had recovered from COVID-19.

This clone was counted a single time. The chain links TRBV4-1 to TRBJ1-2; 11 nucleotides match TRBD1. The CDR3 sequence is 16 residues long. J gave up 2 bases and V 1 base, and 3 bases lay outside the gene matches. Per the germline V gene, CDR1 is MGHRA and CDR2 is YSYEKL. The CDR3 spells CASSQAGQGANYGYTF. In nucleotides, the CDR3 is TGCGCCAGCAGCCAAGCCGGACAGGGGGCAAACTATGGCTACACCTTC.

The genes are TRBV27 and TRBJ2-7, with 10 bases matching TRBD2. This CDR3 is 16 amino acids long. Germline-derived CDR1 and CDR2 are MNHEY and SMNVEV (reference sequence). The trim removed 6 bases at V and 2 bases at J, leaving 10 bases unmatched. In nucleotides, the CDR3 is TGTGCCAGCAGCGCTGTCCGGACTAGCGGACCCTACGAGCAGTACTTC. It translates to CASSAVRTSGPYEQYF.

CDR3 in amino acids: CASSIRQGARDTQYF. For the CDR3, the DNA is TGTGCCAGCAGCATAAGACAGGGGGCTAGGGATACGCAGTATTTT. The J gene is TRBJ2-3, the V gene TRBV28, with 10 bases that match TRBD1. Per germline, CDR1 MDHEN and CDR2 SYDVKM. V shed 6 bases and J 6 bases; nucleotides not matched to a gene: 9. The length of the CDR3 is 15 residues.

The genes are TRBV30 and TRBJ2-5, with D perhaps TRBD2 (5 bases). CDR1 and CDR2 (germline): GTSNPN, SVGIG (reference sequence). This CDR3 spans 16 amino acids. V lost 2 bases and J 2 bases, leaving 18 bases between the germline ends. The CDR3 region has the DNA TGTGCCTGGAGTCCCTTAGTCGGAGGAAGGCAAGAGACCCAGTACTTC. Its protein is CAWSPLVGGRQETQYF.

The chain links TRBV9 to TRBJ2-2; 8 nucleotides line up with TRBD2. J gave up 5 bases and V 3 bases, and 12 bases lay outside the gene matches. CDR1 and CDR2 (germline): SGDLS, YYNGEE. The CDR3 length is 17 residues. CDR3 bases: TGTGCCAGCAGCGCCCACGGAGCGGGAGCCAATACCGGGGAGCTGTTTTTT. It is translated as CASSAHGAGANTGELFF.

V usage is TRBV5-1 and J usage is TRBJ2-7; TRBD1 is a possible D gene (6 bases). V lost 4 bases and J 6 bases, leaving 17 bases between the germline ends. Germline CDR1 SGHRS, CDR2 YFSETQ. This CDR3 is 14 amino acids long. This CDR3 is CASSPPGQLLEQYF. The CDR3 coding sequence is TGCGCCAGCAGCCCTCCCGGACAGCTTCTCGAGCAGTACTTC.